The T cell receptor (beta chain) described here comes from a study of shared clonotypes between healthy human individuals. Clones were sequenced by immunoSEQ multiplex PCR, and TCRdb holds only the in-frame ones, with some missing. The table has approximately 530,000 clones, about 96% seen once. Caucasian adults living in Nashville, Tennessee, provided all samples. This clone appeared a single time. The CDR3 spans 12 residues. The germline gives CDR1 MNHNS, CDR2 SASEGT. Trimming stripped 7 bases from V and 4 bases from J, with 10 bases between. The clonotype comes from a woman aged 25-40 years in good health. The V and J genes are TRBV6-1 and TRBJ2-5; unclear D gene. Sample: naive CD4+ T cells sorted from blood. The sample's subset: CD45RA+ positively selected. CDR3 nucleotides: TGTGCCAGCATCGGAGCCGCAGAGACCCAGTACTTC. Its protein is CASIGAAETQYF.